The TCR beta chain under discussion was sequenced for a study of CD8+CD57+ T cells in acquired aplastic anemia. Study-wide background: Where healthy donors were concerned, CD4+ cells averaged approximately 11 million reads. Study outcomes and limitations: Patients and controls were not found to differ significantly in CD8+ Simpson's diversity.

CDR3 length: 15 amino acids. Germline CDR1 reads SGHAT; CDR2 reads FQNNGV. V gave up 1 base and J gave up 5 bases, with 14 bases separating them. This clonotype was seen a few times. Its antigen is not identified. The study profiled TCR beta VDJ and CDR3 using genomic DNA as template. TCRdb passed the reads through MiXCR, listing each CDR3 protein once. The sample records about 81,000 distinct CDR3 sequences, under 50% being singletons. The V call is TRBV11-2, the J call TRBJ1-1, with D maybe TRBD1 (6 bases). This sequence was found in a human donor in good health, serving as a control. Sequences were obtained from sorted CD4+, CD8+, or CD8+CD57+ T cells (not recorded which) from PBMCs. CDR3 nucleotide sequence: TGTGCCAGCAGCTTAGCGACAGGCGTATGGACTGAAGCTTTCTTT. Translated, it gives CASSLATGVWTEAFF.